This passage covers 25 T cell receptor beta chains from one sample sequenced in a study of cytomegalovirus exposure and HLA in healthy donors. TCRdb's table, derived via immunoSEQ multiplex PCR, lists solely in-frame clones and lacks some. The sample holds around 150,000 clones; about 90% are singletons and the top ten take about 3%. Material: PBMCs. The receptors derive from a woman aged 18-29 years in good health and CMV-seropositive.

This clone was seen a single time. V and J are TRBV9 and TRBJ2-7; 9 bases are shared with TRBD1. Germline trimming cut 3 bases from V and 6 bases from J; bases unmatched to any gene: 4. Germline V CDR1 and CDR2: SGDLS, YYNGEE. There are 13 residues in the CDR3. CDR3 loop: CASSDQTGGEQYF. The CDR3 nucleotides are TGTGCCAGCAGCGACCAGACAGGGGGCGAGCAGTACTTC. The full variable domain, completed using reference TRBV9 and TRBJ2-7, is DSGVTQTPKHLITATGQRVTLRCSPRSGDLSVYWYQQSLDQGLQFLIQYYNGEERAKGNILERFSAQQFPDLHSELNLSSLELGDSALYFCASSDQTGGEQYFGPGTRLTVT.

The chain is built from TRBV7-9 and TRBJ1-5; TRBD1 matches 7 bases. The germline V gene encodes CDR1 SEHNR and CDR2 FQNEAQ (reference sequence). The V and J ends lost 1 base and 1 base, in that order; junction bases with no gene match: 1. The CDR3 is 15 amino acids. The CDR3 loop is CASSLEGGSNQPQHF. CDR3 DNA sequence: TGTGCCAGCAGCTTAGAAGGGGGCAGCAATCAGCCCCAGCATTTT. Drawing the rest from reference TRBV7-9 and TRBJ1-5, the complete variable domain is DTGVSQNPRHKITKRGQNVTFRCDPISEHNRLYWYRQTLGQGPEFLTYFQNEAQLEKSRLLSDRFSAERPKGSFSTLEIQRTEQGDSAMYLCASSLEGGSNQPQHFGDGTRLSIL.

The chain couples TRBV11-3 to TRBJ2-3; 14 bases are shared with TRBD2. This CDR3 region has 15 residues. Germline CDR1 reads SGHNT; CDR2 reads YENEEA. The ends lost 5 bases at V and 6 bases at J; junction bases unmatched: 4. CDR3 nucleotide sequence: TGTGCCAGCAGCCGGACTAGCGGGGGGTGGGATACGCAGTATTTT. Amino acid sequence: CASSRTSGGWDTQYF.

V gene TRBV19 combines with J gene TRBJ2-1; perhaps TRBD1 as D (5 bases). The CDR3 is 20 amino acids. Germline V lookup: CDR1 LNHDA, CDR2 SQIVND (reference sequence). V was shortened by 0 bases and J by 0 bases, with 21 bases between the two germline ends. CDR3 sequence: CASSIDLDTKPPSSYNEQFF. Here the CDR3 DNA reads TGTGCCAGTAGTATAGATTTGGACACCAAACCTCCAAGCTCCTACAATGAGCAGTTCTTC.

The count of this clone is one. The rearrangement joins TRBV7-6 to TRBJ2-7; D may be TRBD2 (6 bases). Germline V gene sequence: CDR1 SGHVS, CDR2 FNYEAQ. This CDR3 has 13 residues. The V end was cut by 5 bases, the J end by 2 bases, with 10 bases between. CDR3 residues: CASSRDLTYEQYF. The DNA of the CDR3 is TGTGCCAGCAGCCGGGACTTAACCTACGAGCAGTACTTC.

The chain joins TRBV7-3 to TRBJ2-3, with D maybe TRBD1 (6 bases). V was trimmed by 2 bases and J by 4 bases, leaving 13 bases between them. There are 15 residues in the CDR3. CDR1 is SGHTA and CDR2 is FQGTGA in the germline V gene. The CDR3 reads CASSLVGGGPDTQYF. CDR3 DNA sequence: TGTGCCAGCAGCTTAGTAGGTGGGGGCCCAGATACGCAGTATTTT.

This sequence joins TRBV5-1 and TRBJ2-1, with 7 bases aligning to TRBD2. Germline V lookup: CDR1 SGHRS, CDR2 YFSETQ. The V gene end was trimmed by 2 bases and the J gene end by 0 bases; junction bases not matched to a gene: 5. CDR3 length: 16 residues. This chain's CDR3 is CASSFPGGISYNEQFF. The CDR3 DNA sequence: TGCGCCAGCAGCTTTCCCGGGGGGATCTCCTACAATGAGCAGTTCTTC.

In this sample, this clone turned up once. The chain couples TRBV29-1 to TRBJ1-1; D is possibly TRBD1 (6 bases). Germline V lookup: CDR1 SQVTM, CDR2 ANQGSEA. The CDR3 loop spans 13 amino acids. V was cut by 7 bases and J by 2 bases, with 14 bases left in between. CDR3 sequence: CSGTTGPNTEAFF. Here the CDR3 DNA reads TGCAGCGGAACTACAGGGCCTAACACTGAAGCTTTCTTT. The full variable domain, its missing parts supplied by reference TRBV29-1 and TRBJ1-1, is SAVISQKPSRDICQRGTSLTIQCQVDSQVTMMFWYRQQPGQSLTLIATANQGSEATYESGFVIDKFPISRPNLTFSTLTVSNMSPEDSSIYLCSGTTGPNTEAFFGQGTRLTVV.

The rearrangement links TRBV5-4 to TRBJ1-2; 7 nucleotides agree with TRBD1. The junction had 7 bases not matched to a gene; V was cut back by 3 bases and J by 8 bases. Per germline, CDR1 SGHNT and CDR2 YYREEE (reference sequence). The CDR3 covers 13 residues. The CDR3 reads CASSSTGVVGYTF. The CDR3 region has the DNA TGTGCCAGCAGCTCAACAGGGGTCGTAGGCTACACCTTC.

The V call is TRBV30, the J call TRBJ2-3, with TRBD2 matching 7 bases. The CDR3 runs 16 residues. The germline CDR1 and CDR2 sequences are GTSNPN and SVGIG (reference sequence). V dropped 0 bases and J dropped 4; count of bases not matched to a gene: 10. The CDR3 sequence is CAWSVGVGGKADTQYF. DNA of the CDR3: TGTGCCTGGAGTGTAGGGGTCGGGGGGAAGGCAGATACGCAGTATTTT.

The chain uses TRBV28 and TRBJ2-7, with D maybe TRBD1 (6 bases). The CDR3 contains 13 residues. V gave up 6 bases and J gave up 1 base, with 10 bases separating them. The germline gives CDR1 MDHEN, CDR2 SYDVKM. The CDR3 nucleotides are TGTGCCAGCAGGCTCCAGGGGTCCTACGAGCAGTACTTC. Translated, it gives CASRLQGSYEQYF.

The rearrangement joins TRBV5-4 to TRBJ1-1, with D possibly being TRBD1 (5 bases). CDR1 is SGHNT and CDR2 is YYREEE in the germline V gene (reference sequence). The CDR3 loop spans 12 amino acids. Between the trimmed V and J ends, which lost 4 bases and 4 bases, there was a span of 8 bases. The CDR3 is CASSGGSTEAFF. The CDR3, as DNA: TGTGCCAGCAGCGGGGGGAGCACTGAAGCTTTCTTT.

The rearrangement joins TRBV2 to TRBJ1-5, with 8 bases fitting TRBD1. CDR1 and CDR2 (germline): SNHLY, FYNNEI. V lost 1 base, J lost 9 bases, and 5 bases stayed unmatched. The CDR3 covers 14 residues. Written as DNA, the CDR3 is TGTGCCAGCAGTGAAGAAGGACAGGGATGGCCCCAGCATTTT. The encoded protein is CASSEEGQGWPQHF.

The rearrangement uses TRBV21-1 and TRBJ1-1; TRBD1, the D gene given by the table, was not confirmed from the DNA. TRBV21-1 is a listed pseudogene. The CDR3 has 14 amino acids. The CDR3 region has the DNA TGTGCCAGCAGCAAGGTACAGGGCTCGACTGAAGCTTTCTTT. It specifies CASSKVQGSTEAFF.

V usage is TRBV6-5 and J usage is TRBJ2-3; TRBD2 might be the D (5 bases). CDR1 MNHEY and CDR2 SVGAGI come from the germline V gene. The CDR3 length is 16 residues. V shed 4 bases and J shed 8 bases, with 22 bases lying between them. The CDR3: CASSFRTELVGLTQYF. CDR3 sequence (DNA): TGTGCCAGCAGTTTCCGGACTGAGTTGGTGGGTCTTACGCAGTATTTT.

There are a few counts of this clone. The CDR3 sequence is CASRLAGGSWEQYF. CDR3 DNA sequence: TGTGCCAGTAGACTAGCGGGAGGATCCTGGGAGCAGTACTTC. The rearrangement uses TRBV2 and TRBJ2-7; TRBD2 matches 13 bases. The germline CDR1 and CDR2 sequences are SNHLY and FYNNEI. The CDR3 runs 14 residues. The V segment lost 9 bases and the J segment 7 bases; nucleotides outside the gene matches: 9.

The rearrangement links TRBV18 to TRBJ2-5; 11 bases map to TRBD1. From germline, CDR1 is KGHSH and CDR2 LQKENI. The V and J ends lost 3 bases and 2 bases, in that order; junction bases with no gene match: 5. The length of the CDR3 is 16 residues. The DNA for the CDR3 is TGTGCCAGCTCACCCCCCGGGACAGGGGGACAAGAGACCCAGTACTTC. Protein product: CASSPPGTGGQETQYF.

This clone was detected once. The chain is built from TRBV2 and TRBJ2-3, with D unclear. Looked up from germline, CDR1 is SNHLY and CDR2 is FYNNEI. The CDR3 is made up of 11 amino acids. V was clipped by 4 bases and J by 3 bases, with 2 bases between them. CDR3 nucleotide sequence: TGTGCCAGCAGTGTAACAGATACGCAGTATTTT. As protein: CASSVTDTQYF.

This clone was recorded once. The J gene is TRBJ2-7, the V gene TRBV28; 9 bases agree with TRBD1. The V and J ends lost 6 bases and 5 bases, in that order; junction bases with no gene match: 8. The CDR3 is 14 residues long. Germline CDR1 and CDR2: MDHEN and SYDVKM. The CDR3 spells CASRGDRESDEQYF. The CDR3 DNA reads TGTGCCAGCAGGGGGGACAGGGAGTCGGACGAGCAGTACTTC.

The chain couples TRBV15 to TRBJ1-2, with 8 bases that match TRBD1. From germline, CDR1 is LNHNV and CDR2 YYDKDF (reference sequence). J was trimmed by 4 bases and V by 0 bases; bases with no gene match: 7. CDR3 length: 16 residues. The DNA of the CDR3 is TGTGCCACCAGCAGAGATCTCCAGGACAGGGTCTATGGCTACACCTTC. Translating it yields CATSRDLQDRVYGYTF.

The chain has TRBV2 and TRBJ1-5; D not resolved. The V gene lost 3 bases and the J gene lost 6 bases, with 15 bases spanning the gap. Germline V CDR1 and CDR2: SNHLY, FYNNEI. This CDR3 has 15 residues. The CDR3 DNA reads TGTGCCAGCAGTGATCTCCCACGGGTCGGTCAGCCCCAGCATTTT. This sequence encodes CASSDLPRVGQPQHF. Filled out from reference TRBV2 and TRBJ1-5, the complete variable domain reads EPEVTQTPSHQVTQMGQEVILRCVPISNHLYFYWYRQILGQKVEFLVSFYNNEISEKSEIFDDQFSVERPDGSNFTLKIRSTKLEDSAMYFCASSDLPRVGQPQHFGDGTRLSIL.

This clone is a singleton in its sample. Other DNA sequences of this sample code for an identical CDR3. The CDR3 region is CASSLGLDADTQYF. The CDR3 DNA sequence: TGTGCCAGCAGTTTAGGACTCGATGCCGATACGCAGTATTTT. The gene calls are TRBV28 and TRBJ2-3, with a weak D call TRBD2 (5 bases). The V gene lost 2 bases and the J gene lost 6 bases, with 12 bases spanning the gap. The CDR3 contains 14 residues. Germline assignment: CDR1 MDHEN and CDR2 SYDVKM.

The genes are TRBV6-1 and TRBJ2-7; TRBD2 aligns across 11 bases. V gave up 6 bases and J gave up 3 bases; unmatched junction bases: 4. The CDR3 loop spans 14 amino acids. Germline CDR1 reads MNHNS; CDR2 reads SASEGT. The chain's CDR3 is CASRKTSGSYEQYF. Here the CDR3 DNA reads TGTGCCAGCAGGAAAACTAGCGGGAGCTACGAGCAGTACTTC.

The chain combines TRBV5-1 with TRBJ2-3; 9 bases are a match to TRBD2. Per the germline V gene, CDR1 is SGHRS and CDR2 is YFSETQ. Losses at the gene ends were 7 bases for V and 2 bases for J; bases not matched to a gene: 2. The CDR3 spans 13 residues. CDR3 DNA sequence: TGCGCCAGCGCTAGCGGGAACACAGATACGCAGTATTTT. It is translated as CASASGNTDTQYF.

The chain has TRBV6-1 and TRBJ1-1; D call uncertain. The CDR3 totals 13 residues. Germline loops: CDR1 MNHNS, CDR2 SASEGT. Between the trimmed V and J ends, which lost 4 bases and 7 bases, there was a span of 13 bases. As DNA, the CDR3 is TGTGCCAGCAGTGGAAAAGAGGGCAGTGAAGCTTTCTTT. Translation gives CASSGKEGSEAFF.